Following are 22 T cell receptor beta chains from one sample sequenced in a study of identical twins. TCRdb reprocessed the 5' RACE reads with MiXCR, giving one entry per CDR3 protein. The sample has about 530,000 distinct CDR3 sequences, 20% to 25% seen once; the top ten hold about 0.48%. These records were also assigned to another study, of yellow fever vaccine responses in identical twins.

The specimen sequenced was CD4+ T cells sorted from blood. The source is a woman under 30 in good health.

The CDR3 bases are TGTGCCAGCCAGGGGGGGGGATACGAGCAGTACTTC. Its protein product is CASQGGGYEQYF. The chain recombines TRBV12-3 or TRBV12-4 with TRBJ2-7, with D possibly being TRBD1 or TRBD2 (7 bases each). V was pared by 8 bases and J by 4 bases, with 12 bases between. The CDR3 length is 12 residues.

This clonotype was observed a few times. The chain joins TRBV20-1 to TRBJ2-1; D is uncertain. Germline V lookup: CDR1 DFQATT, CDR2 SNEGSKA (reference sequence). Deletions cut 5 bases from V and 2 bases from J, with 16 bases between. The CDR3 length is 15 residues. In DNA, the CDR3 is TGCAGTGCTGAAACAAGCCCACGGGCCTACAATGAGCAGTTCTTC. Translation: CSAETSPRAYNEQFF.

This clonotype was detected a few times. The chain has TRBV12-3 or TRBV12-4 and TRBJ2-1, with D possibly being TRBD2 (5 bases). This CDR3 contains 17 residues. V lost 2 bases to trimming and J lost 6 bases, with 20 bases between them. The CDR3 region is CASSLWPAGAGGNEQFF. The CDR3 DNA sequence: TGTGCCAGCAGTTTATGGCCTGCCGGTGCCGGAGGCAATGAGCAGTTCTTC.

This chain uses TRBV2 with TRBJ2-7; 8 bases align to TRBD1. After removal of 5 bases from V and 5 bases from J, the junction contained 8 bases not matched to a gene. This CDR3 spans 14 amino acids. In germline, CDR1 is SNHLY, CDR2 FYNNEI. The CDR3 DNA follows: TGTGCCAGCAGTTGGGGGACAGGTTGGAACGAGCAGTACGTC. Residues: CASSWGTGWNEQYV.

This sequence joins TRBV10-1 and TRBJ2-3; D gene ambiguous. CDR1 and CDR2 from the germline V gene are WNHNN and SYGVQD (reference sequence). The germline V and J ends were trimmed by 2 bases and 6 bases, with 12 bases remaining between them. CDR3 size: 14 residues. The CDR3 region is CASSEGPPADTQYF. The CDR3 DNA is TGCGCCAGCAGTGAGGGCCCGCCGGCGGATACGCAGTATTTT.

This clonotype was counted a few times. This chain links TRBV5-1 with TRBJ2-1; no reliable D call. Per the germline V gene, CDR1 is SGHRS and CDR2 is YFSETQ. The CDR3 totals 14 residues. V lost 2 bases and J 9 bases, leaving 15 bases between the germline ends. The CDR3 DNA reads as TGCGCCAGCAGCTTAGGCTCCAACGGCGTTGAGCAGTTCTTC. This codes for CASSLGSNGVEQFF.

The rearrangement uses TRBV20-1 and TRBJ2-5, with 10 positions matching TRBD2. CDR3 length equals 16 residues. V dropped 0 bases and J dropped 3; count of bases not matched to a gene: 7. Germline V CDR1 and CDR2: DFQATT, SNEGSKA (reference sequence). The CDR3 sequence is CSARDPSGGAEETQYF. CDR3 in DNA: TGCAGTGCTAGAGATCCCAGCGGGGGGGCAGAAGAGACCCAGTACTTC.

The table lists this clonotype with a few counts. The chain carries TRBV12-3 or TRBV12-4 and TRBJ1-1; D remains unclear. Trimming removed 5 bases at V and 3 bases at J, with 16 bases between. This CDR3 has 15 residues. CDR3 nucleotides: TGTGCCAGCAGTCCCCGAAGGTTCCTGGACACTGAAGCTTTCTTT. Its translation is CASSPRRFLDTEAFF.

The chain combines TRBV7-8 with TRBJ1-1; D call uncertain. The germline gives CDR1 SGHVS, CDR2 FQNEAQ. CDR3 length: 16 residues. Trimming shortened V by 5 bases and J by 1 base, and 17 bases separated the two germline ends. The CDR3 nucleotides are TGTGCCAGCAGCACGGGCCTAGGGTGGGGGAACACTGAAGCTTTCTTT. Protein product: CASSTGLGWGNTEAFF.

This chain uses TRBV10-3 with TRBJ2-1; 8 nucleotides match TRBD2. CDR3 size: 15 residues. Germline V gene data show CDR1 as ENHRY and CDR2 as SYGVKD. The V segment lost 3 bases and the J segment 10 bases; nucleotides outside the gene matches: 11. CDR3 coding DNA: TGTGCCATCAGTGATGGATTAGCGGGAAATACCGAGCAGTTCTTC. Its protein is CAISDGLAGNTEQFF.

This clonotype was counted between two and nine times. J is TRBJ2-3 and V is TRBV9, with D perhaps TRBD2 (6 bases). Trimming removed 1 base at V and 3 bases at J, with 15 bases between. Germline V gives CDR1 SGDLS, CDR2 YYNGEE. CDR3 length: 16 amino acids. CDR3 region: CASSVTVGTPTDTQYF. In DNA form, the CDR3 reads TGTGCCAGCAGCGTAACCGTTGGGACTCCAACAGATACGCAGTATTTT.

This clonotype was seen repeatedly, ten times or more. V gene TRBV20-1 combines with J gene TRBJ1-1; D ambiguous. The ends were cut back, 6 bases at V and 7 bases at J, with 15 bases in the middle. Looked up from germline, CDR1 is DFQATT and CDR2 is SNEGSKA (reference sequence). This CDR3 is built from 12 residues. The CDR3 protein is CSADPMEGEAFF. In nucleotides, the CDR3 is TGCAGTGCGGACCCCATGGAGGGTGAAGCTTTCTTT.

V and J are TRBV5-1 and TRBJ1-6; TRBD1 matches 10 bases. CDR3 length: 14 residues. Trimming cost V 2 bases and J 8 bases; bases outside gene matches: 1. Germline V gene data show CDR1 as SGHRS and CDR2 as YFSETQ. The CDR3 protein is CASSFGTGDSPLHF. DNA for the CDR3: TGCGCCAGCAGCTTCGGGACAGGGGATTCACCCCTCCACTTT.

The genes are TRBV12-3 or TRBV12-4 and TRBJ2-3; D uncertain. Between the trimmed V and J ends, which lost 6 bases and 6 bases, there was a span of 7 bases. This CDR3 contains 11 residues. The CDR3: CASRLGDTQYF. DNA for the CDR3: TGTGCCAGCAGACTTGGGGATACGCAGTATTTT.

This clonotype turned up a few times. V and J are TRBV25-1 and TRBJ2-1; TRBD1 is a possible D gene (8 bases). The ends were cut back, 4 bases at V and 7 bases at J, with 26 bases in the middle. The CDR3 runs to 18 residues. Germline CDR1 and CDR2: MGHDK and SYGVNS. The CDR3 DNA reads TGTGCCAGCAGTGCTTTCCCAGGGGGCGCTGGGGGAGGGAATGAGCAGTTCTTC. It is translated as CASSAFPGGAGGGNEQFF.

CDR3 residues: CASSPRGSAYNEQFF. The CDR3 DNA reads TGTGCCAGCAGCCCTCGGGGTAGCGCCTACAATGAGCAGTTCTTC. The gene calls are TRBV3-1 and TRBJ2-1, with D maybe TRBD2 (5 bases). Germline loops: CDR1 LGHDT, CDR2 YNNKEL (reference sequence). This CDR3 has 15 residues. V was pared by 4 bases and J by 2 bases, with 12 bases between.

The rearrangement uses TRBV9 and TRBJ1-3, with D uncertain. The CDR3 length is 16 residues. Germline assignment: CDR1 SGDLS and CDR2 YYNGEE. V was pared by 0 bases and J by 0 bases, with 10 bases between. The DNA of the CDR3 is TGTGCCAGCAGCGTAGAGCCAGTCGGCTCTGGAAACACCATATATTTT. This sequence encodes CASSVEPVGSGNTIYF.

The chain joins TRBV7-8 to TRBJ2-7, with 10 bases matching TRBD2. This CDR3 is built from 14 residues. Germline CDR1 is SGHVS and CDR2 is FQNEAQ. The V and J ends lost 2 bases and 5 bases, in that order; junction bases with no gene match: 3. The CDR3 region has the DNA TGTGCCAGCAGCTTAAGCGGGGGGGCCCACGAGCAGTACGTC. The encoded protein is CASSLSGGAHEQYV.

This chain joins TRBV7-2 and TRBJ2-3; D gene unclear. The CDR3 has 14 residues. Trimming cost V 5 bases and J 2 bases, with 11 bases left between them. Germline CDR1 SGHTA, CDR2 FQGNSA. CDR3 DNA sequence: TGTGCCAGCAGCCCCCATTGGGCCACAGATACGCAGTATTTT. Protein: CASSPHWATDTQYF. Full variable domain (outside the CDR3, taken from reference TRBV7-2 and TRBJ2-3): GAGVSQSPSNKVTEKGKDVELRCDPISGHTALYWYRQSLGQGLEFLIYFQGNSAPDKSGLPSDRFSAERTGGSVSTLTIQRTQQEDSAVYLCASSPHWATDTQYFGPGTRLTVL.

This clonotype was seen a handful of times. This chain connects TRBV5-1 to TRBJ2-4, with a possible D match to TRBD2 (5 bases). Germline-derived CDR1 and CDR2 are SGHRS and YFSETQ. Trimming took 4 bases from V and 0 from J, leaving 23 bases between them. The CDR3 is made up of 19 amino acids. This chain's CDR3 is CASSQRAASPDLAKNIQYF. CDR3 nucleotide sequence: TGCGCCAGCAGCCAAAGAGCGGCTAGTCCGGATCTAGCCAAAAACATTCAGTACTTC.

This clonotype was seen more than once but under ten times. CDR3 nucleotides: TGTGCCAGCAGCCAACTGCAGGGAGGCACTGAAGCTTTCTTT. Its protein is CASSQLQGGTEAFF. V gene TRBV3-1 combines with J gene TRBJ1-1; maybe TRBD1 (5 bases). With 2 bases removed from V and 4 bases from J, the gap between germline ends came to 11 bases. CDR3 length: 14 residues. The germline CDR1 and CDR2 sequences are LGHDT and YNNKEL (reference sequence).

This clonotype was seen a handful of times. This chain links TRBV7-2 with TRBJ2-2; tentatively, D is TRBD1 or TRBD2 (5 bases each). This CDR3 region has 17 residues. Germline CDR1 reads SGHTA; CDR2 reads FQGNSA. V gave up 1 base and J gave up 1 base, with 13 bases separating them. The chain's CDR3 is CASSLVPVGGNTGELFF. Here the CDR3 DNA reads TGTGCCAGCAGCTTAGTGCCGGTTGGGGGGAACACCGGGGAGCTGTTTTTT.